The 18 T cell receptor beta chains reported below all come from one sample, sequenced in a study of identical twins. TCRdb passed the 5' RACE reads through MiXCR, listing each CDR3 protein once. Among 300,000 to 350,000 distinct CDR3 sequences, over 9% were seen once, and the ten largest hold more than 6%. These data also formed part of another study, on yellow fever vaccine responses in identical twins.

Sequenced sample: CD8+ T cells sorted from blood. These TCRs come from a woman younger than 30 in good health.

The chain carries TRBV2 and TRBJ2-7, with 7 bases lining up with TRBD1. CDR3 length equals 15 residues. Germline loops: CDR1 SNHLY, CDR2 FYNNEI. V dropped 5 bases and J dropped 2; count of bases not matched to a gene: 9. CDR3 amino acids: CASSRGGGSPYEQYV. Written as DNA, the CDR3 is TGTGCCAGCAGTAGAGGGGGCGGTAGCCCCTACGAGCAGTACGTC.

This clonotype was picked up many times. CDR3 coding DNA: TGTGCCAGCAGTTTCGGGGTCGGGTCACCCCTCCACTTT. Protein sequence: CASSFGVGSPLHF. The chain joins TRBV6-5 to TRBJ1-6; D is unclear. This CDR3 is 13 amino acids long. V was pared by 4 bases and J by 10 bases, with 11 bases between. Germline V CDR1 and CDR2: MNHEY, SVGAGI.

The rearrangement joins TRBV14 to TRBJ1-2; D call uncertain. This CDR3 has 13 residues. CDR1 and CDR2 from the germline V gene are SGHDN and FVKESK. V was trimmed by 3 bases and J by 7 bases, leaving 12 bases between them. In nucleotides, the CDR3 is TGTGCCAGCAGCCATCAAGGGTTGAGTGGCTACACCTTC. It yields the protein CASSHQGLSGYTF.

There are a few counts of this clonotype. The chain couples TRBV3-1 to TRBJ2-3, with D possibly matching TRBD1 (7 bases). CDR1 and CDR2 (germline): LGHDT, YNNKEL (reference sequence). With 1 base removed from V and 4 bases from J, the gap between germline ends came to 12 bases. The CDR3 has 15 residues. CDR3 protein: CASSQGQGGADTQYF. For the CDR3, the DNA is TGTGCCAGCAGCCAAGGTCAGGGGGGCGCAGATACGCAGTATTTT.

This clonotype was counted only a few times. The chain has TRBV4-1 and TRBJ2-1; TRBD2 matches at 9 bases. V lost 0 bases to trimming and J lost 4 bases; unmatched junction nucleotides: 4. The CDR3 has 16 residues. Germline CDR1 MGHRA, CDR2 YSYEKL. CDR3: CASSQEAAGGYNEQFF. DNA for the CDR3: TGCGCCAGCAGCCAAGAGGCAGCGGGGGGATACAATGAGCAGTTCTTC.

This clonotype was picked up a small number of times. The chain has TRBV20-1 and TRBJ2-5; no clear D gene. The germline gives CDR1 DFQATT, CDR2 SNEGSKA (reference sequence). The CDR3 contains 15 residues. V lost 0 bases and J lost 5, with 16 bases in between. This chain's CDR3 is CSARDRGSARETQYF. CDR3 nucleotides: TGCAGTGCTAGAGATCGCGGCAGCGCTAGGGAGACCCAGTACTTC.

This clonotype came up a few times. The chain links TRBV11-2 to TRBJ2-1; tentatively, D is TRBD1 (5 bases). The CDR3 runs to 15 residues. V dropped 1 base and J dropped 10 bases, with 17 bases sitting between them. Per the germline V gene, CDR1 is SGHAT and CDR2 is FQNNGV. This CDR3 is CASSLGRPADREQFF. In nucleotides, the CDR3 is TGTGCCAGCAGCTTAGGTAGACCCGCCGACAGAGAGCAGTTCTTC.

The chain employs TRBV12-3 or TRBV12-4 and TRBJ2-7; D is ambiguous. This CDR3 has 15 residues. Trimming shortened V by 3 bases and J by 5 bases, and 17 bases separated the two germline ends. The CDR3 region is CASSFSSTYSNEQYF. CDR3 nucleotide sequence: TGTGCCAGCAGTTTTTCCAGTACCTATTCCAACGAGCAGTACTTC.

The genes are TRBV29-1 and TRBJ2-3, with TRBD1 identical over 10 bases. Germline loops: CDR1 SQVTM, CDR2 ANQGSEA. This CDR3 comprises 14 residues. Germline trimming cut 7 bases from V and 6 bases from J; bases unmatched to any gene: 10. This CDR3 reads CSASGDRGDDTQYF. The CDR3 DNA reads as TGCAGCGCCAGCGGGGACAGGGGTGACGATACGCAGTATTTT.

The chain uses TRBV23-1 and TRBJ2-1; D is possibly TRBD2 (6 bases). TRBV23-1 is recorded as an ORF, its role being uncertain. Trimming removed 4 bases from V and 5 bases from J, with 30 bases in between. There are 20 residues in the CDR3. The CDR3 spells CASSLPPGLFFFSGHNEQFF. CDR3 nucleotide sequence: TGCGCCAGCAGTCTTCCCCCGGGACTCTTTTTTTTTTCAGGGCACAATGAGCAGTTCTTC.

The chain uses TRBV28 and TRBJ1-6; D may be TRBD1 (6 bases). V lost 4 bases, J lost 3 bases, and 7 bases lay in between. Germline values: CDR1 MDHEN, CDR2 SYDVKM. The length of the CDR3 is 14 residues. Written as DNA, the CDR3 is TGTGCCAGCAGTTCCAGGGGCTATAATTCACCCCTCCACTTT. Translating gives CASSSRGYNSPLHF.

The chain carries TRBV6-1 and TRBJ2-4; 7 positions match TRBD1. The ends lost 6 bases at V and 0 bases at J; junction bases unmatched: 17. CDR3 length equals 19 residues. Germline-derived CDR1 and CDR2 are MNHNS and SASEGT. This CDR3 reads CASRARGTGWLLAKNIQYF. DNA of the CDR3: TGTGCCAGCAGAGCCAGGGGGACGGGATGGCTTTTAGCCAAAAACATTCAGTACTTC.

A note on this clonotype: This may arise from a read error, as a much more abundant clone is one base away. The J gene is TRBJ2-1, the V gene TRBV29-1; 8 bases match TRBD1. The CDR3 sequence is 17 residues long. Germline CDR1 is SQVTM and CDR2 is ANQGSEA. CDR3 DNA sequence: TGCAGCGTTGAAGATCCTCGACAGGGGCCCTCCTACGATGAGCAGTTCTTC. Residues: CSVEDPRQGPSYDEQFF.

V and J are TRBV27 and TRBJ2-7, with 8 bases that match TRBD2. The CDR3 is 15 amino acids. Trimming took 5 bases from V and 4 from J; bases not matched to a gene: 10. Germline CDR1 MNHEY, CDR2 SMNVEV (reference sequence). CDR3 loop: CASSPSGGGLYEQYV. DNA for the CDR3: TGTGCCAGCAGTCCCTCGGGCGGGGGGCTATACGAGCAGTACGTC.

This chain connects TRBV12-3 or TRBV12-4 to TRBJ2-1; 11 bases are shared with TRBD2. V shed 8 bases, J shed 1 base, and the junction held 16 bases outside the gene matches. The CDR3 sequence is 19 residues long. CDR3 nucleotide sequence: TGTGCCAGCTGTCCCCTAAACCCACTAGCGGGGGAGTCCTACAATGAGCAGTTCTTC. This encodes CASCPLNPLAGESYNEQFF.

The chain recombines TRBV28 with TRBJ2-7; the D is unclear. Trimming removed 2 bases at V and 0 bases at J, with 8 bases between. Germline V CDR1 and CDR2: MDHEN, SYDVKM. The CDR3 runs to 14 residues. The CDR3 spells CASSLEDGSYEQYF. The CDR3 nucleotides read TGTGCCAGCAGTTTAGAAGACGGCTCCTACGAGCAGTACTTC.

This clonotype has a count of ten or more. The chain employs TRBV29-1 and TRBJ2-3; a weak D match, TRBD1 (6 bases). The CDR3 length is 14 residues. Trimming removed 4 bases from V and 2 bases from J, with 13 bases in between. The germline V gene encodes CDR1 SQVTM and CDR2 ANQGSEA. CDR3: CSVARQVITDTQYF. The CDR3 bases are TGCAGCGTTGCGAGACAGGTTATCACAGATACGCAGTATTTT.

This clonotype was counted a few times. The chain joins TRBV10-1 to TRBJ2-2, with 8 bases fitting TRBD1. The length of the CDR3 is 16 residues. Trimming removed 9 bases from V and 0 bases from J; junction bases left unmatched: 9. In germline, CDR1 is WNHNN, CDR2 SYGVQD (reference sequence). The CDR3 region has the DNA TGCGCCAGAAAGACAGGGGCCCCAACGAACACCGGGGAGCTGTTTTTT. This codes for CARKTGAPTNTGELFF.